This TCR beta chain was captured by sequencing in a study of blood T cell repertoires in COVID-19. Study summary: Sample material is recorded as cDNA or gDNA derived from T cells, B-cell-depleted T cells, or PBMCs.

The table came from immunoSEQ multiplex PCR; TCRdb's copy has only in-frame clones and leaves some out. Of around 200,000 clones in the sample, 80% were seen once. With 3 bases clipped from V and 2 bases from J, the junction kept 15 bases outside the gene matches. Germline CDR1 is MNHEY and CDR2 is SMNVEV (reference sequence). CDR3 length: 18 residues. This chain connects TRBV27 to TRBJ1-1; TRBD1 matches 7 bases. The clonotype was recovered from a woman in her sixties or seventies with acute or convalescent COVID-19. The sample comprised peripheral blood. CDR3 sequence: CASSFGRLMVGGNTEAFF. CDR3 bases: TGTGCCAGCAGTTTTGGAAGGTTAATGGTAGGGGGCAACACTGAAGCTTTCTTT.